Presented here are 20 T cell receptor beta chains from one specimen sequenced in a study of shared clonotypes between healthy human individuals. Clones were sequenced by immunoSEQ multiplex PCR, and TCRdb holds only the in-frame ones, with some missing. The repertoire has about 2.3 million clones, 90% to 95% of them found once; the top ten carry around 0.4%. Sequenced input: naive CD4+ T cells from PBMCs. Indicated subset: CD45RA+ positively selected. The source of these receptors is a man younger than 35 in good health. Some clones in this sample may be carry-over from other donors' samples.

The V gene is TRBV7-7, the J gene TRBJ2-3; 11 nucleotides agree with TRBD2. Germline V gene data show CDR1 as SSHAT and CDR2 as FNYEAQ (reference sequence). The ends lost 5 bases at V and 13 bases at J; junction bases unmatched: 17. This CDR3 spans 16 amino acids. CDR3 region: CASSPGLAGGREPEYF. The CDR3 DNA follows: TGTGCCAGCAGCCCCGGGCTAGCGGGAGGCCGTGAACCTGAGTATTTT.

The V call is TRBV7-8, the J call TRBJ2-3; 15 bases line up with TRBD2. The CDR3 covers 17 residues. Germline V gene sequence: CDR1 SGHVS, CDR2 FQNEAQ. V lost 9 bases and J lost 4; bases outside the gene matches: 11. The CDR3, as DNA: TGTGCCAGTATCAGGACTAGCGGGAGGGCCGCGTCAGATACGCAGTATTTT. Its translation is CASIRTSGRAASDTQYF.

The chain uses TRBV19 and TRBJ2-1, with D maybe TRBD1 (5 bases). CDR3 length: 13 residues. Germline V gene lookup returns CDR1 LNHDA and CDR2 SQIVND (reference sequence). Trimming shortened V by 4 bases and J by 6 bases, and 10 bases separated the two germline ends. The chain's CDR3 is CASSSLRGNEQFF. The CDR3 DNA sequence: TGTGCCAGTAGTAGCTTAAGGGGCAATGAGCAGTTCTTC.

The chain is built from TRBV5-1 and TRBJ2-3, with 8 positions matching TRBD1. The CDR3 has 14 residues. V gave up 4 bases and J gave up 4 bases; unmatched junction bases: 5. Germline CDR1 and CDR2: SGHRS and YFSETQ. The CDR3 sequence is CASSTGQGSDTQYF. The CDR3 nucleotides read TGCGCCAGCAGCACCGGACAGGGCTCAGATACGCAGTATTTT.

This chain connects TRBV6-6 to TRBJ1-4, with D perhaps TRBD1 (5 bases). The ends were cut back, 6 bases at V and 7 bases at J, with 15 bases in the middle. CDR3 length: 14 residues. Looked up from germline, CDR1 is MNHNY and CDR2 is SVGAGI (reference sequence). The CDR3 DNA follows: TGTGCCAGCAGCCCCCACGCCGGGGGTGAAAAACTGTTTTTT. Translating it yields CASSPHAGGEKLFF.

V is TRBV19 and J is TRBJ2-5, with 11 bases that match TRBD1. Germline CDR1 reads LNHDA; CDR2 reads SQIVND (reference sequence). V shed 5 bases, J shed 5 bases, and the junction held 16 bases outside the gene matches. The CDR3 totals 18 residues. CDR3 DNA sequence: TGTGCCAGTAGTCCCCTCGGACAGGGGGCGGTTTTTGGTGAGACCCAGTACTTC. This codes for CASSPLGQGAVFGETQYF. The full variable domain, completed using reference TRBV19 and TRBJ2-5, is DGGITQSPKYLFRKEGQNVTLSCEQNLNHDAMYWYRQDPGQGLRLIYYSQIVNDFQKGDIAEGYSVSREKKESFPLTVTSAQKNPTAFYLCASSPLGQGAVFGETQYFGPGTRLLVL.

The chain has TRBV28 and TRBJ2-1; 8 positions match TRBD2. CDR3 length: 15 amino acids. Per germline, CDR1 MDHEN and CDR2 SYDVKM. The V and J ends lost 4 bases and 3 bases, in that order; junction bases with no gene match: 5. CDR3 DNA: TGTGCCAGCAGTTCGCTAGCGGGTGACTACAATGAGCAGTTCTTC. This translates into CASSSLAGDYNEQFF.

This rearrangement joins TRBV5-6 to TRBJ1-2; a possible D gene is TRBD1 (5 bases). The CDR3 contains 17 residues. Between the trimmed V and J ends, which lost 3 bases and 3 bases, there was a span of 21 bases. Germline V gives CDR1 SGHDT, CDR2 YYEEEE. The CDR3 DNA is TGTGCCAGCAGCTCCCCTCTATACCTCAGGGACGACTATGGCTACACCTTC. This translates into CASSSPLYLRDDYGYTF.

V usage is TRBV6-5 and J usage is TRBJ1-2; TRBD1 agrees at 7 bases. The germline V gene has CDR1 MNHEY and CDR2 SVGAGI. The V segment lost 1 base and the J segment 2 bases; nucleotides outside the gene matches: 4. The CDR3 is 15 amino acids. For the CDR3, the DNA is TGTGCCAGCAGTTACTACTCGGGACAGAACTATGGCTACACCTTC. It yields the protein CASSYYSGQNYGYTF.

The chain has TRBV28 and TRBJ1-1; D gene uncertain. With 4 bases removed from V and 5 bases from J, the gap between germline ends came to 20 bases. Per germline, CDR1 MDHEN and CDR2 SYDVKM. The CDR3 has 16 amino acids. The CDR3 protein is CASSSAPDIAWTEAFF. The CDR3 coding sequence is TGTGCCAGCAGTTCAGCTCCCGATATCGCCTGGACTGAAGCTTTCTTT.

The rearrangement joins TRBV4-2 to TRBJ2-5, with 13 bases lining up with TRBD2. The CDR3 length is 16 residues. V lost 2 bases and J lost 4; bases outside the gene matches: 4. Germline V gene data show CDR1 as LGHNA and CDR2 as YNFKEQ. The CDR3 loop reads CASSQKLAGGAETQYF. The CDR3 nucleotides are TGTGCCAGCAGCCAAAAACTAGCGGGAGGGGCAGAGACCCAGTACTTC.

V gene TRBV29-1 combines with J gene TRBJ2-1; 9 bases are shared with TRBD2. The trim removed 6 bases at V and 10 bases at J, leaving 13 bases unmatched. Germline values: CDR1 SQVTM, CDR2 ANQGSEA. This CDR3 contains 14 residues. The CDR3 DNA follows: TGCAGCGTCCAAGGGCTAGCGGGACCCCAGGAGCAGTTCTTC. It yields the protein CSVQGLAGPQEQFF.

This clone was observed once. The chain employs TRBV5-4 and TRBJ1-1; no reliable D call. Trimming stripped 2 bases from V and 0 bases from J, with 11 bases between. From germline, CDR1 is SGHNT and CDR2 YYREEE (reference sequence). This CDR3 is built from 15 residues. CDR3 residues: CASSFWGSMNTEAFF. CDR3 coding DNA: TGTGCCAGCAGCTTCTGGGGAAGCATGAACACTGAAGCTTTCTTT. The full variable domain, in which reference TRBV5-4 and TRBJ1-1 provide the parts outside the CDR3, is ETGVTQSPTHLIKTRGQQVTLRCSSQSGHNTVSWYQQALGQGPQFIFQYYREEENGRGNFPPRFSGLQFPNYSSELNVNALELDDSALYLCASSFWGSMNTEAFFGQGTRLTVV.

The chain's CDR3 is CASSLEGLREKLFF. CDR3 nucleotide sequence: TGTGCCAGCAGCCTAGAGGGACTCCGGGAAAAACTGTTTTTT. V gene TRBV5-5 combines with J gene TRBJ1-4, with a possible D match to TRBD1 (5 bases). Trimming left V 4 bases short and J 8 bases short, with 15 bases between. This CDR3 spans 14 amino acids. In germline, CDR1 is SGHKS, CDR2 YYEKEE (reference sequence).

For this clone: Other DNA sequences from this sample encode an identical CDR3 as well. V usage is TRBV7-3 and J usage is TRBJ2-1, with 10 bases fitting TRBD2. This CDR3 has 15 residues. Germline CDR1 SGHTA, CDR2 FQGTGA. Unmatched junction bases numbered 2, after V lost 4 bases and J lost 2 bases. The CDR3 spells CASSSAGGPYNEQFF. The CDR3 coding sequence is TGTGCCAGCAGCTCAGCGGGAGGGCCCTACAATGAGCAGTTCTTC.

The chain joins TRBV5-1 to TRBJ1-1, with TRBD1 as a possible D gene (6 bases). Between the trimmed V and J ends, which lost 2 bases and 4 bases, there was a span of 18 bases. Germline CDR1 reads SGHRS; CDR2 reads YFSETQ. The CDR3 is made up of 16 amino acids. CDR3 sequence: CASSLLPTGLGTEAFF. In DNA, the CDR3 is TGCGCCAGCAGCTTACTACCTACAGGGTTGGGCACTGAAGCTTTCTTT.

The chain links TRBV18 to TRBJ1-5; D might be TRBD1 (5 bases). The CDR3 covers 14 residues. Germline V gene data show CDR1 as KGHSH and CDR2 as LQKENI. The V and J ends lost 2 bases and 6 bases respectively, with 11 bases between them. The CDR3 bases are TGTGCCAGCTCACCATTCCAGGGAGTTCAGCCCCAGCATTTT. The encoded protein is CASSPFQGVQPQHF.

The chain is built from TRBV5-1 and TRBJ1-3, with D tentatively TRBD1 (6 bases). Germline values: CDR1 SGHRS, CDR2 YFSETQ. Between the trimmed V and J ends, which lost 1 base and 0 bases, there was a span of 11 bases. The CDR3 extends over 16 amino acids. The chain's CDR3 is CASSLTGTFSGNTIYF. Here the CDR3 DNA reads TGCGCCAGCAGCTTGACAGGGACCTTCTCTGGAAACACCATATATTTT.

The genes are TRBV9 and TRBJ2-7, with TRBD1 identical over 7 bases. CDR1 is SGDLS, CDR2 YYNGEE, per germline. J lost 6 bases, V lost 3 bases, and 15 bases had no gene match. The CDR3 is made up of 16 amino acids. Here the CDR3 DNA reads TGTGCCAGCAGCGCCGGGAAAGGGGGACAGACTCCCGAGCAGTACTTC. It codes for CASSAGKGGQTPEQYF. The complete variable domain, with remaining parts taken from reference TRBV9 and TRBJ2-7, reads DSGVTQTPKHLITATGQRVTLRCSPRSGDLSVYWYQQSLDQGLQFLIQYYNGEERAKGNILERFSAQQFPDLHSELNLSSLELGDSALYFCASSAGKGGQTPEQYFGPGTRLTVT.

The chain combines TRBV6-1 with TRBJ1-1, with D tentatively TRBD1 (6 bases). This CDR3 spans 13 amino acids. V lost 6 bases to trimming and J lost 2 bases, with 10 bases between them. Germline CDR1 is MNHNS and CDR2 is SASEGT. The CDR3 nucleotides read TGTGCCAGCAGGCGACAGGTAAACACTGAAGCTTTCTTT. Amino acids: CASRRQVNTEAFF.